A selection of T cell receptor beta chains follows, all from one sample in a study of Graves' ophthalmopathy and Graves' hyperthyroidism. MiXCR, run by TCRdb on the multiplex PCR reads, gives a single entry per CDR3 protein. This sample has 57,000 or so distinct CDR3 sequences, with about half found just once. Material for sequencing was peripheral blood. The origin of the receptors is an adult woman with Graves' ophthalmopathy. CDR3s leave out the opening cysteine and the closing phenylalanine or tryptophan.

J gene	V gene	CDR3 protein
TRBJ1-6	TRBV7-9	ASSLGAGTVYYNSPLH
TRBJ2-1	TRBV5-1	ASGSGTFYNEQS
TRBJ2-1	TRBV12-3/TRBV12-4	ASSPSGSGGHEQF
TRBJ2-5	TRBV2	ASSRGSGASETQY
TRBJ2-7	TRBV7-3	ASSSPEGEQY
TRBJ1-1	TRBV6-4	ASRGTGANTEAF
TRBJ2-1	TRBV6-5	ASSYSGNEQF
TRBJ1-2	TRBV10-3	AISGGEEGYT
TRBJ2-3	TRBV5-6	ASSLGLTDTQY
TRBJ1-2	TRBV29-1	SVRGQGEGGYT
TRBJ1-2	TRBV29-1	SVATGPADYGYT
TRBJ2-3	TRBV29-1	SVEVYSGRDTQY
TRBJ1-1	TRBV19	ASSIPEFGTEAF
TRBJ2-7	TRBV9	ASSVGGGVEQY
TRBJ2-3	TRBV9	ASSVKREDYNEQY
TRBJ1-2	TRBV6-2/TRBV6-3	ASSWDRGTNGYT
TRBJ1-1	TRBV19	ASRSDRGNTEAF
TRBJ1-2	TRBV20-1	SARGQGVLANYGYT
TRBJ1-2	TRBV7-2	ASSPGSYGYT
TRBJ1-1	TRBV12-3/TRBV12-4	ASSLASSTGEAF
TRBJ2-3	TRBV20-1	SARTAYTQY
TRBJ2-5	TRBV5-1	ASSLTGRSETQY
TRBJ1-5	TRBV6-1	ASRDASNQPQH